This T cell receptor beta chain stems from a study of cytotoxic CD8 clonotypes in ibrutinib-treated CLL. In the study overall: The group held roughly ten relapsed/refractory and 15 treatment-naive patients, with some 17 IGHV unmutated. Study-level points and caveats: There were few public clonotypes, and on treatment they contracted or stayed stable. At ibrutinib response, clonality increased, and at progression it declined back toward baseline.

A word on this clone: Its cognate antigen is unknown.

Clones were sequenced by immunoSEQ multiplex PCR, and TCRdb holds only the in-frame ones, with some missing. The sample lists about 200,000 clones, around 70% occurring once. V was clipped by 3 bases and J by 2 bases; unmatched bases: 8. CDR3 length equals 16 residues. CDR1 SGDLS and CDR2 YYNGEE come from the germline V gene. Sequenced here: PBMCs, sampled after 12 months of ibrutinib treatment. This clonotype originated in a human donor with chronic lymphocytic leukemia. The J gene is TRBJ2-7, the V gene TRBV9, with 10 bases identical to TRBD2. The CDR3 sequence is CASSGQLAGATYEQYF. The CDR3 bases are TGTGCCAGCAGCGGCCAGCTAGCGGGAGCCACCTACGAGCAGTACTTC.